Each of the 13 T cell receptor beta chains below was sequenced from the same sample in a study of blood T cell repertoires in COVID-19. TCRdb's table, derived via immunoSEQ multiplex PCR, lists solely in-frame clones and lacks some. The sample lists over 130,000 clones, more than 70% occurring once. Sequenced input: peripheral blood. These receptors came from a human donor in a cohort sampled during active COVID-19.

V is TRBV11-2 and J is TRBJ2-2; 8 bases map to TRBD1. CDR3 length: 19 residues. After removal of 4 bases from V and 1 base from J, the junction contained 14 bases not matched to a gene. Germline V gene sequence: CDR1 SGHAT, CDR2 FQNNGV. The CDR3 nucleotides read TGTGCCAGCAGCTCCGTCCCCTCCAGGACAGGGAAGAACACCGGGGAGCTGTTTTTT. Translation: CASSSVPSRTGKNTGELFF.

This chain uses TRBV6-5 with TRBJ1-2, with unresolved D. This CDR3 contains 14 residues. V lost 3 bases, J lost 4 bases, and 12 bases lay in between. CDR1 and CDR2 (germline): MNHEY, SVGAGI. The CDR3 loop is CASSYETQSYGYTF. For the CDR3, the DNA is TGTGCCAGCAGTTATGAGACACAGAGCTATGGCTACACCTTC.

The CDR3 sequence: CASSQEAADREAFF. For the CDR3, the DNA is TGTGCCAGCAGCCAAGAAGCGGCGGATCGTGAAGCTTTCTTT. V and J are TRBV14 and TRBJ1-1, with D unresolved. Trimming left V 0 bases short and J 7 bases short, with 12 bases between. The CDR3 consists of 14 residues. Germline CDR1 is SGHDN and CDR2 is FVKESK.

V gene TRBV5-1 combines with J gene TRBJ2-2; the D gene is possibly TRBD2 (6 bases). The germline V and J ends were trimmed by 0 bases and 6 bases, with 12 bases remaining between them. CDR1 is SGHRS and CDR2 is YFSETQ in the germline V gene. The CDR3 is 15 amino acids. The CDR3: CASSLDAGRPGELFF. CDR3 nucleotides: TGCGCCAGCAGCTTGGACGCAGGGAGGCCCGGGGAGCTGTTTTTT.

This rearrangement joins TRBV7-2 to TRBJ1-2, with TRBD1 identical over 7 bases. Looked up from germline, CDR1 is SGHTA and CDR2 is FQGNSA. The CDR3 runs 16 residues. V shed 0 bases and J 4 bases; nucleotides not matched to a gene: 8. The CDR3 region has the DNA TGTGCCAGCAGCTTAGCCTCATCGGACAGGCTCTATGGCTACACCTTC. It specifies CASSLASSDRLYGYTF.

This chain uses TRBV9 with TRBJ2-7, with 7 bases matching TRBD1. Looked up from germline, CDR1 is SGDLS and CDR2 is YYNGEE. This CDR3 is 17 amino acids long. Trimming removed 4 bases from V and 5 bases from J; junction bases left unmatched: 18. For the CDR3, the DNA is TGTGCCAGCAGCATCCGGGACAGCGGCAATGGGCGCGACGAGCAGTACTTC. This encodes CASSIRDSGNGRDEQYF.

The chain joins TRBV6-5 to TRBJ2-3; the match to TRBD1 covers 10 bases. V was pared by 6 bases and J by 7 bases, with 10 bases of the junction left unmatched. This CDR3 has 15 amino acids. Germline V CDR1 and CDR2: MNHEY, SVGAGI. The chain's CDR3 is CASSLGTGEVNTQYF. The CDR3 DNA reads as TGTGCCAGCAGCCTTGGGACAGGGGAAGTCAATACGCAGTATTTT.

This clone occurred once. This chain links TRBV7-9 with TRBJ2-7; 7 bases line up with TRBD2. V shed 5 bases and J 6 bases; nucleotides not matched to a gene: 13. Germline CDR1 SEHNR, CDR2 FQNEAQ (reference sequence). This CDR3 has 15 amino acids. The CDR3 DNA is TGTGCCAGCAGCCTAACCGGGACTACAGGTTCCGAGCAGTACTTC. Translated: CASSLTGTTGSEQYF.

V gene TRBV30 combines with J gene TRBJ1-2; D is possibly TRBD1 (5 bases). V was clipped by 4 bases and J by 4 bases, with 13 bases between them. CDR1 GTSNPN and CDR2 SVGIG come from the germline V gene (reference sequence). CDR3 length: 13 residues. The CDR3 loop reads CAWMIQGSYGYTF. CDR3 in DNA: TGTGCCTGGATGATTCAGGGCAGCTATGGCTACACCTTC.

V usage is TRBV19 and J usage is TRBJ2-7; 8 bases fit TRBD1. Germline loops: CDR1 LNHDA, CDR2 SQIVND (reference sequence). This CDR3 has 13 residues. Trimming at V came to 7 bases and at J to 6 bases, leaving 8 bases not matched to a gene. Here the CDR3 DNA reads TGTGCCAGTACCTCGGACAGGGTGGGCGAGCAGTACTTC. Its translation: CASTSDRVGEQYF.

The V and J genes are TRBV7-6 and TRBJ2-3, with D perhaps TRBD1 (5 bases). The CDR3 runs 17 residues. Germline CDR1 reads SGHVS; CDR2 reads FNYEAQ. V lost 5 bases to trimming and J lost 2 bases, with 20 bases between them. The CDR3 region has the DNA TGTGCCAGCAGCGTCCAAGGGGAAGGGTTAATCACAGATACGCAGTATTTT. As protein: CASSVQGEGLITDTQYF.

This rearrangement joins TRBV12-3 or TRBV12-4 to TRBJ2-2; 8 bases align to TRBD1. Trimming at V came to 9 bases and at J to 7 bases, leaving 7 bases not matched to a gene. The CDR3 length is 13 residues. The CDR3 loop is CASRRGQGGELFF. In nucleotides, the CDR3 is TGTGCCAGTCGCAGGGGGCAGGGCGGGGAGCTGTTTTTT.

The gene calls are TRBV7-2 and TRBJ2-4, with 7 bases identical to TRBD2. The germline V gene has CDR1 SGHTA and CDR2 FQGNSA. The trim removed 5 bases at V and 3 bases at J, leaving 7 bases unmatched. The CDR3 is made up of 15 amino acids. The CDR3 sequence is CASSRAGVVKNIQYF. DNA of the CDR3: TGTGCCAGCAGCCGGGCGGGGGTCGTCAAAAACATTCAGTACTTC.